The T cell receptor beta chain under discussion was sequenced for a study of shared clonotypes between healthy human individuals. Across the study: Aged between 18 and 49, the donors were two women and three men.

Sequenced by immunoSEQ multiplex PCR; TCRdb stores in-frame clones only, minus some. The sample has 950,000 to 1,300,000 clones; 60% to 80% are singletons. Study outcomes and limitations: Non-shared clonotypes displayed generation probabilities falling below those of clonotypes present in all four donors.

The CDR3 contains 19 residues. About this clone: What it recognizes is unknown.

The specimen was memory CD4+ T cells sorted from blood. Subset meaning: CD45RA-negative fraction. This clonotype was obtained from a man between 18 and 35 years old in good health. V gene TRBV1 combines with J gene TRBJ2-1; the tabulated D call, TRBD2, remains unverified against the DNA. TRBV1 is tagged as a pseudogene. The CDR3 DNA reads as TGCACCAGCAGCCAAGATCGGGGCCCCGCGCTAGCGGGATCGAATGAGCAGTTCTTC. It translates to CTSSQDRGPALAGSNEQFF.